Presented here are 17 T cell receptor beta chains from one specimen sequenced in a study of shared clonotypes between healthy human individuals. Clones were read by immunoSEQ multiplex PCR, and TCRdb kept only the in-frame ones, dropping some. Here the sample spans roughly 640,000 clones, less than 98% being singletons. The sequencing input was naive CD4+ T cells sorted from blood. The subset: CD45RA+ positively selected. The receptors originated from a woman under 40 in good health.

The chain links TRBV25-1 to TRBJ1-4; perhaps TRBD1 as D (6 bases). CDR1 MGHDK and CDR2 SYGVNS come from the germline V gene. V was shortened by 4 bases and J by 4 bases, with 13 bases between the two germline ends. This CDR3 contains 15 residues. In DNA form, the CDR3 reads TGTGCCAGCAGTGGTTGGCAGGGGCGTAATGAAAAACTGTTTTTT. Its translation is CASSGWQGRNEKLFF. Using reference TRBV25-1 and TRBJ1-4 for the parts outside the CDR3, the full variable domain is EADIYQTPRYLVIGTGKKITLECSQTMGHDKMYWYQQDPGMELHLIHYSYGVNSTEKGDLSSESTVSRIRTEHFPLTLESARPSHTSQYLCASSGWQGRNEKLFFGSGTQLSVL.

This clone was seen a single time. This sequence joins TRBV28 and TRBJ1-1, with D possibly being TRBD1 (6 bases). V lost 5 bases to trimming and J lost 2 bases, with 15 bases between them. Germline CDR1 is MDHEN and CDR2 is SYDVKM. This CDR3 has 15 residues. The CDR3 DNA is TGTGCCAGCAGTGAAGTTTGGGGGCCTAACACTGAAGCTTTCTTT. Translation gives CASSEVWGPNTEAFF. Drawing the rest from reference TRBV28 and TRBJ1-1, the complete variable domain is DVKVTQSSRYLVKRTGEKVFLECVQDMDHENMFWYRQDPGLGLRLIYFSYDVKMKEKGDIPEGYSVSREKKERFSLILESASTNQTSMYLCASSEVWGPNTEAFFGQGTRLTVV.

The chain couples TRBV18 to TRBJ2-7; tentatively, D is TRBD1 (6 bases). The CDR3 runs to 14 residues. From germline, CDR1 is KGHSH and CDR2 LQKENI. V lost 4 bases, J lost 6 bases, and 16 bases lay in between. CDR3 amino acids: CASSRGQGTFEQYF. DNA for the CDR3: TGTGCCAGCTCACGGGGGCAGGGAACTTTCGAGCAGTACTTC.

The chain uses TRBV19 and TRBJ1-1; TRBD1 agrees at 9 bases. Germline lookup yields CDR1 LNHDA and CDR2 SQIVND (reference sequence). The CDR3 runs 11 residues. Germline trimming cut 7 bases from V and 10 bases from J; bases unmatched to any gene: 4. CDR3 region: CASIGDRVAFF. The CDR3 nucleotides are TGTGCCAGTATTGGGGACAGGGTAGCTTTCTTT.

The V call is TRBV7-2, the J call TRBJ2-3; weak D call: TRBD2 (5 bases). CDR3 size: 11 residues. Trimming pared 8 bases from V and 5 bases from J, leaving 8 bases between. CDR1 is SGHTA and CDR2 is FQGNSA in the germline V gene. As DNA, the CDR3 is TGTGCCAGCCGGAGCGGAGATACGCAGTATTTT. Encoded protein: CASRSGDTQYF.

V and J are TRBV5-1 and TRBJ1-1; possibly TRBD1 for D (5 bases). Trimming stripped 0 bases from V and 3 bases from J, with 21 bases between. The CDR3 runs to 18 residues. CDR1 and CDR2 (germline): SGHRS, YFSETQ. The CDR3 loop is CASSLEHIRGGGDTEAFF. The CDR3 nucleotides are TGCGCCAGCAGCTTGGAGCATATAAGGGGCGGGGGTGACACTGAAGCTTTCTTT.

V and J are TRBV18 and TRBJ2-1; 7 bases map to TRBD2. The junction had 19 bases not matched to a gene; V was cut back by 0 bases and J by 14 bases. The CDR3 length is 17 residues. Germline lookup yields CDR1 KGHSH and CDR2 LQKENI. The CDR3 bases are TGTGCCAGCTCACCACCGGTCCCACTCGGGCGGGAGCCCACTGAGTTCTTC. Its translation: CASSPPVPLGREPTEFF. The whole variable domain, remainder taken from reference TRBV18 and TRBJ2-1, is NAGVMQNPRHLVRRRGQEARLRCSPMKGHSHVYWYRQLPEEGLKFMVYLQKENIIDESGMPKERFSAEFPKEGPSILRIQQVVRGDSAAYFCASSPPVPLGREPTEFFGPGTRLTVL.

The CDR3 here is CASSTATNTGELFF. CDR3 coding DNA: TGCGCCAGCAGTACAGCAACGAACACCGGGGAGCTGTTTTTT. The V gene is TRBV5-1, the J gene TRBJ2-2; D remains unclear. The length of the CDR3 is 14 residues. Deletions cut 5 bases from V and 0 bases from J, with 8 bases between. CDR1 and CDR2 (germline): SGHRS, YFSETQ.

This chain joins TRBV5-6 and TRBJ2-2; 11 nucleotides align to TRBD2. J gave up 5 bases and V 4 bases, and 13 bases lay outside the gene matches. CDR1 is SGHDT, CDR2 YYEEEE, per germline. This CDR3 is built from 18 residues. This chain's CDR3 is CASSGRITSGRRTGELFF. The CDR3 DNA follows: TGTGCCAGCAGCGGAAGGATCACTAGCGGGAGACGAACCGGGGAGCTGTTTTTT.

The V and J genes are TRBV6-1 and TRBJ2-5; possible D gene TRBD1, 5 bases. The J call could be wrong; TRBJ2-7 is a better fit for the DNA end. In germline, CDR1 is MNHNS, CDR2 SASEGT. The CDR3 loop spans 12 amino acids. DNA of the CDR3: TGTGCCAGCAGTGGCGACAGCTACGAGCAGTACTTC. This gives the protein CASSGDSYEQYF.

The CDR3 region has the DNA TGCGCCAGCAGCCAAGACGAGCTTTGGGAGCAGTACTTC. Protein product: CASSQDELWEQYF. The chain uses TRBV4-1 and TRBJ2-7; the D is unclear. Trimming stripped 0 bases from V and 7 bases from J, with 10 bases between. Germline CDR1 and CDR2: MGHRA and YSYEKL. CDR3 length: 13 residues.

This clone occurred once. This sequence joins TRBV5-8 and TRBJ2-2; D call uncertain. Between the trimmed V and J ends, which lost 0 bases and 0 bases, there was a span of 9 bases. There are 16 residues in the CDR3. The germline V gene encodes CDR1 SGHTS and CDR2 YDEGEE. Written as DNA, the CDR3 is TGTGCCAGCAGCTTGGTAGTCGAGGCGAACACCGGGGAGCTGTTTTTT. Its protein is CASSLVVEANTGELFF.

The V gene is TRBV5-1, the J gene TRBJ2-5; TRBD2 matches 11 bases. CDR3 size: 16 residues. J gave up 4 bases and V 4 bases, and 9 bases lay outside the gene matches. The germline CDR1 and CDR2 sequences are SGHRS and YFSETQ. CDR3 coding DNA: TGCGCCAGCAGCCCCATAGCGGGAGGGCCGGGAGAGACCCAGTACTTC. Amino acids: CASSPIAGGPGETQYF.

This chain uses TRBV21-1 with TRBJ2-1; the D call TRBD2 from the table was never checked on the DNA. TRBV21-1 is a pseudogene locus. This CDR3 has 18 residues. CDR3 DNA sequence: TGTGCCAGCAGCAAAGCGGTGGTCGGGACTAGTTCCTACAATGAGCAGTTCTTC. Its protein is CASSKAVVGTSSYNEQFF.

The chain is built from TRBV28 and TRBJ2-2; D perhaps matches TRBD1 (5 bases). Germline-derived CDR1 and CDR2 are MDHEN and SYDVKM. V dropped 3 bases and J dropped 3 bases, with 11 bases sitting between them. The CDR3 totals 15 residues. CDR3 sequence (DNA): TGTGCCAGCAGTTTTATGACAGACTACACCGGGGAGCTGTTTTTT. This sequence encodes CASSFMTDYTGELFF.

V gene TRBV27 combines with J gene TRBJ2-2; 12 bases match TRBD2. The germline CDR1 and CDR2 sequences are MNHEY and SMNVEV (reference sequence). There are 16 residues in the CDR3. V trimming: 4 bases; J trimming: 5 bases; junction bases outside the gene matches: 5. CDR3 DNA sequence: TGTGCCAGCAGTTCTAGCGGGAGGGTTTGGACCGGGGAGCTGTTTTTT. Translated, it gives CASSSSGRVWTGELFF.

This clone was counted a single time. CDR3 region: CASSLLGVGKLFF. In nucleotides, the CDR3 is TGTGCCAGCAGTTTATTAGGAGTTGGAAAACTGTTTTTT. The genes are TRBV28 and TRBJ1-4; D uncertain. Trimming took off 1 base at V and 10 bases at J, with 10 bases between the two ends. CDR1 and CDR2 from the germline V gene are MDHEN and SYDVKM. The CDR3 consists of 13 residues.